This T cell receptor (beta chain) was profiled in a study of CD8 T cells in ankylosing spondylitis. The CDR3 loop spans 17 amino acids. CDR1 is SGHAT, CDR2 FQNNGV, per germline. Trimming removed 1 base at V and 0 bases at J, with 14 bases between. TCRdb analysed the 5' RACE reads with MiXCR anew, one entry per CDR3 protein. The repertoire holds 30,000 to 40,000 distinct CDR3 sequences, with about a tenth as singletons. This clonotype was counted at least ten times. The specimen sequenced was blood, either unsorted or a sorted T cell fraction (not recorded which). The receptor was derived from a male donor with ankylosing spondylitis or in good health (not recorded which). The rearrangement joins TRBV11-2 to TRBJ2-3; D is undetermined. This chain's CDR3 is CASSLGISPRSTDTQYF. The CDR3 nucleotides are TGTGCCAGCAGCTTAGGGATATCCCCTAGGAGCACAGATACGCAGTATTTT.